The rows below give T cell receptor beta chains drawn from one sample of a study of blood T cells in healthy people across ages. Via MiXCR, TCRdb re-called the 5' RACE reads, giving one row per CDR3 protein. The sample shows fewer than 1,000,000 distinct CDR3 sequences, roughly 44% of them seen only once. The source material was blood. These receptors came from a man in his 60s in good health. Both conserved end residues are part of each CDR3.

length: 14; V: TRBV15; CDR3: CATSRTGETDTQYF
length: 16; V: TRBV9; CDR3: CASSAGAPKNTGELFF
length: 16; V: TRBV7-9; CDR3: CASSVEVISSYNEQFF
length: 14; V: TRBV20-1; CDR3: CSAVAGQVNTEAFF
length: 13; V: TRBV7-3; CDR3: CASSSLGGTEAFF
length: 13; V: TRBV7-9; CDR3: CASSSQGWEPQHF
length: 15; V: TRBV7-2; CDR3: CASSSSPSGANVLTF
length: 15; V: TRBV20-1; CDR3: CSARADRQKAYEQYF
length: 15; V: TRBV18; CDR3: CASSPGSSNQETQYF
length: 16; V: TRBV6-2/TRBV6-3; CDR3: CASSWGTDRGLAEQFF
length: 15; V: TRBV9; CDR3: CASSGLGTGEETQYF
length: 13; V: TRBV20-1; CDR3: CSASTRLDQPQHF
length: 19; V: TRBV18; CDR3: CASSPPNTGGRKTNEKLFF
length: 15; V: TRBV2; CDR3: CASTKSTGGSDGYTF
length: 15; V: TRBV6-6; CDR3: CASSYRRGSYNEQFF
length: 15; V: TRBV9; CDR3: CASSVLGGRAETQYF
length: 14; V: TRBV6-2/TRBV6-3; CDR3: CASSYSGQGAEQFF
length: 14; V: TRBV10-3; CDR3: CAISEKESTDTQYF
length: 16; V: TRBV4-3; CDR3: CASSQVFGASSYEQYF
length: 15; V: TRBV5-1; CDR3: CASSTGTGNIGKLFF
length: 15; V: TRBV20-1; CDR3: CSASKQGKGNQPQHF
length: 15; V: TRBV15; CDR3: CATSTGQGNYNEQFF
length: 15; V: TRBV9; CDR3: CASSVDGLAWETQYF